What follows are 25 T cell receptor beta chains derived from one specimen sequenced in a study of T cells after yellow fever vaccination. TCRdb analysed the 5' RACE reads with MiXCR anew, one entry per CDR3 protein. The sample shows some 16,000 distinct CDR3 sequences, about 3.8% of them seen only once. The sequencing here drew on PBMCs, either bulk or a sorted T-cell subset (CD4+, CD8+, memory, or dextramer-sorted; not recorded which), taken 15 days after the yellow fever booster vaccination. Receptor source: a man aged 25-40 years who received the YFV17D yellow fever vaccine.

This clonotype has just one count. The CDR3, as DNA: TGTGCCATCAGCGAGGGATCCATGAACACTGAAGCTTTCTTT. It specifies CAISEGSMNTEAFF. This chain links TRBV10-3 with TRBJ1-1, with D uncertain. Between the trimmed V and J ends, which lost 6 bases and 0 bases, there was a span of 11 bases. Germline V lookup: CDR1 ENHRY, CDR2 SYGVKD. This CDR3 region has 14 residues.

This clonotype was observed many times. This sequence joins TRBV4-3 and TRBJ2-2; 8 bases match TRBD2. The CDR3 spans 17 residues. The germline V gene encodes CDR1 LGHNA and CDR2 YSLEER. Trimming at V came to 0 bases and at J to 1 base, leaving 4 bases not matched to a gene. CDR3 sequence (DNA): TGCGCCAGCAGCCAAGATGAGCTAGCGGGGAACACCGGGGAGCTGTTTTTT. Its protein product is CASSQDELAGNTGELFF.

Judged by abundance, this clonotype is medium-sized. J is TRBJ2-2 and V is TRBV12-3 or TRBV12-4; tentatively, D is TRBD1 or TRBD2 (5 bases each). With 2 bases removed from V and 4 bases from J, the gap between germline ends came to 11 bases. This CDR3 comprises 15 residues. The CDR3 is CASSLTLGTTGELFF. The CDR3 nucleotides read TGTGCCAGCAGTTTAACCCTTGGGACCACCGGGGAGCTGTTTTTT.

This clonotype was observed at least ten times. This chain connects TRBV6-2 or TRBV6-3 to TRBJ2-1; D uncertain. V was pared by 1 base and J by 8 bases, with 6 bases between. This CDR3 spans 12 amino acids. Germline-derived CDR1 and CDR2 are MNHEY and SVGEGT. DNA of the CDR3: TGTGCCAGCAGTTACTTAGTCGATGAGCAGTTCTTC. Translating it yields CASSYLVDEQFF.

This clonotype was found many times. V usage is TRBV9 and J usage is TRBJ2-1, with TRBD2 matching 13 bases. The CDR3 loop spans 15 amino acids. Germline V gene lookup returns CDR1 SGDLS and CDR2 YYNGEE. J lost 10 bases, V lost 4 bases, and 8 bases had no gene match. For the CDR3, the DNA is TGTGCCAGCAGCCCATGGACTAGCGGGAGCGGGGAGCAGTTCTTC. Residues: CASSPWTSGSGEQFF.

The chain is built from TRBV29-1 and TRBJ1-1; D remains unclear. CDR1 and CDR2 (germline): SQVTM, ANQGSEA. This CDR3 is 13 amino acids long. Trimming removed 3 bases from V and 1 base from J, with 9 bases in between. This CDR3 reads CSVDRSANTEAFF. Here the CDR3 DNA reads TGCAGCGTTGATAGGTCGGCGAACACTGAAGCTTTCTTT.

This clonotype occurred many times. The chain couples TRBV15 to TRBJ2-1; no firm D call. The V gene lost 0 bases and the J gene lost 5 bases, with 5 bases spanning the gap. Germline CDR1 LNHNV, CDR2 YYDKDF (reference sequence). This CDR3 region has 13 residues. The CDR3 sequence is CATSRDKHNEQFF. In DNA, the CDR3 is TGTGCCACCAGCAGAGATAAGCACAATGAGCAGTTCTTC.

By its share, this clonotype is medium-sized. This sequence joins TRBV5-1 and TRBJ1-1, with 8 bases lining up with TRBD1. Looked up from germline, CDR1 is SGHRS and CDR2 is YFSETQ. V shed 3 bases and J 3 bases; nucleotides not matched to a gene: 7. This CDR3 is 15 amino acids long. As DNA, the CDR3 is TGCGCCAGCAGCTGGGTAGGGACAGGCTACACTGAAGCTTTCTTT. It yields the protein CASSWVGTGYTEAFF.

In this sample, this clonotype turned up many times. The V call is TRBV6-5, the J call TRBJ2-7, with D unclear. The CDR3 is 11 amino acids. CDR1 and CDR2 (germline): MNHEY, SVGAGI. Trimming took off 4 bases at V and 7 bases at J, with 8 bases between the two ends. The CDR3 sequence is CASSSGWEQYF. CDR3 nucleotides: TGTGCCAGCAGTTCCGGGTGGGAGCAGTACTTC.

This clonotype showed up many times. The chain links TRBV24-1 to TRBJ2-2, with D perhaps assigned TRBD1 or TRBD2 (5 bases each). V was trimmed by 8 bases and J by 4 bases, leaving 13 bases between them. Germline lookup yields CDR1 KGHDR and CDR2 SFDVKD. There are 14 residues in the CDR3. CDR3 sequence: CATKEGQSTGELFF. CDR3 sequence (DNA): TGTGCCACCAAAGAGGGGCAGAGCACCGGGGAGCTGTTTTTT.

This clonotype was detected ten times or more. The chain recombines TRBV29-1 with TRBJ2-7; 9 bases fit TRBD1. This CDR3 has 13 amino acids. CDR1 and CDR2 (germline): SQVTM, ANQGSEA. V lost 6 bases to trimming and J lost 2 bases; unmatched junction nucleotides: 5. The CDR3 is CSVTGGATYEQYF. CDR3 nucleotide sequence: TGCAGCGTGACAGGGGGAGCTACCTACGAGCAGTACTTC.

Many counts were recorded for this clonotype. The J gene is TRBJ1-2, the V gene TRBV7-2; 9 bases are a match to TRBD1. The ends lost 6 bases at V and 5 bases at J; junction bases unmatched: 4. The CDR3 has 13 amino acids. Germline lookup yields CDR1 SGHTA and CDR2 FQGNSA. CDR3 sequence reads: CASSSTGGYGYTF. The CDR3 region has the DNA TGTGCCAGCAGTTCGACAGGGGGGTATGGCTACACCTTC.

This clonotype was counted ten times or more. This chain uses TRBV9 with TRBJ1-1; TRBD1 is a possible D gene (6 bases). From germline, CDR1 is SGDLS and CDR2 YYNGEE. V lost 0 bases and J lost 1, with 10 bases in between. The CDR3 runs 15 residues. DNA for the CDR3: TGTGCCAGCAGCGTAGTGGGGGGGCAGAACACTGAAGCTTTCTTT. Protein sequence: CASSVVGGQNTEAFF.

In its sample, this clonotype was seen many times. The chain employs TRBV5-4 and TRBJ2-3; TRBD2 matches at 9 bases. V gave up 2 bases and J gave up 3 bases; unmatched junction bases: 1. CDR3 length: 14 residues. Germline CDR1 SGHNT, CDR2 YYREEE (reference sequence). The CDR3 bases are TGTGCCAGCAGCTTAACTAGCGGGACAGATACGCAGTATTTT. The encoded protein is CASSLTSGTDTQYF.

This clonotype was seen ten or more times. The chain is built from TRBV15 and TRBJ2-7, with TRBD1 as a possible D gene (5 bases). In germline, CDR1 is LNHNV, CDR2 YYDKDF (reference sequence). The CDR3 has 14 residues. The V and J ends lost 0 bases and 2 bases respectively, with 8 bases between them. CDR3 sequence reads: CATSRDVQAYEQYF. The CDR3 DNA reads TGTGCCACCAGCAGAGATGTACAGGCCTACGAGCAGTACTTC.

This clonotype was counted many times. The V gene is TRBV12-3 or TRBV12-4, the J gene TRBJ2-2; D gene uncertain. The CDR3 is 15 residues long. V was clipped by 3 bases and J by 6 bases, with 14 bases between them. The CDR3 DNA reads TGTGCCAGCAGTTTTTATCTGGGGTTCCCCGGGGAGCTGTTTTTT. This codes for CASSFYLGFPGELFF.

This clonotype was detected many times. V and J are TRBV7-9 and TRBJ1-4; no firm D call. The CDR3 runs 15 residues. Germline V gene sequence: CDR1 SEHNR, CDR2 FQNEAQ (reference sequence). Trimming left V 4 bases short and J 7 bases short, with 16 bases between. This CDR3 reads CASSSRGGGFEKLFF. CDR3 coding DNA: TGTGCCAGCAGCTCGCGTGGAGGCGGTTTTGAAAAACTGTTTTTT.

This clonotype was found many times. This sequence joins TRBV4-3 and TRBJ1-5, with D unresolved. Germline-derived CDR1 and CDR2 are LGHNA and YSLEER. There are 15 residues in the CDR3. Trimming cost V 4 bases and J 2 bases, with 12 bases left between them. CDR3 residues: CASSPLTRGNQPQHF. The DNA for the CDR3 is TGCGCCAGCAGCCCACTCACCCGCGGCAATCAGCCCCAGCATTTT.

This clonotype has at least ten counts. The gene calls are TRBV20-1 and TRBJ2-1; 9 bases agree with TRBD2. CDR3 size: 13 residues. The V gene end was trimmed by 5 bases and the J gene end by 7 bases; junction bases not matched to a gene: 6. Germline-derived CDR1 and CDR2 are DFQATT and SNEGSKA (reference sequence). The CDR3 nucleotides read TGCAGTGCTGGGGGAAGCGGGAGGAATGAGCAGTTCTTC. This gives the protein CSAGGSGRNEQFF.

This clonotype was seen many times. The rearrangement links TRBV20-1 to TRBJ2-3, with 9 bases fitting TRBD2. The V and J ends lost 2 bases and 2 bases, in that order; junction bases with no gene match: 2. Looked up from germline, CDR1 is DFQATT and CDR2 is SNEGSKA (reference sequence). The CDR3 is 14 amino acids. The CDR3 spells CSARLAGITDTQYF. The DNA of the CDR3 is TGCAGTGCTAGACTAGCGGGGATCACAGATACGCAGTATTTT.

This clonotype was picked up many times. The J gene is TRBJ1-1, the V gene TRBV6-5; D gene unclear. V was clipped by 8 bases and J by 8 bases, with 9 bases between them. CDR1 and CDR2 (germline): MNHEY, SVGAGI. The CDR3 covers 10 residues. Here the CDR3 DNA reads TGTGCCAGCTTCGCAGCCGAAGCTTTCTTT. Its translation: CASFAAEAFF.

In its sample, this clonotype was seen many times. This CDR3 reads CASSFDRGGYNEQFF. As DNA, the CDR3 is TGTGCCAGCAGCTTCGACAGGGGAGGTTACAATGAGCAGTTCTTC. The gene calls are TRBV5-4 and TRBJ2-1; TRBD1 matches 8 bases. The germline gives CDR1 SGHNT, CDR2 YYREEE (reference sequence). J gave up 4 bases and V 2 bases, and 5 bases lay outside the gene matches. This CDR3 comprises 15 residues.

This clonotype was detected many times. The chain combines TRBV20-1 with TRBJ1-1; D is ambiguous. Per germline, CDR1 DFQATT and CDR2 SNEGSKA (reference sequence). The CDR3 runs to 13 residues. Trimming took off 3 bases at V and 0 bases at J, with 8 bases between the two ends. The CDR3: CSASVRVNTEAFF. As DNA, the CDR3 is TGCAGTGCTAGCGTTAGAGTGAACACTGAAGCTTTCTTT.

This clonotype appeared many times. V is TRBV5-6 and J is TRBJ2-7, with D uncertain. Germline V gene lookup returns CDR1 SGHDT and CDR2 YYEEEE. This CDR3 contains 14 residues. The germline V and J ends were trimmed by 0 bases and 2 bases, with 9 bases remaining between them. The CDR3 nucleotides read TGTGCCAGCAGCTTGGCCTCCTCGCCCTACGAGCAGTACTTC. This translates into CASSLASSPYEQYF.

This clonotype was observed many times. This sequence joins TRBV5-5 and TRBJ1-3; possibly TRBD1 for D (5 bases). Between the trimmed V and J ends, which lost 0 bases and 3 bases, there was a span of 13 bases. CDR1 SGHKS and CDR2 YYEKEE come from the germline V gene (reference sequence). The CDR3 runs 16 residues. Here the CDR3 DNA reads TGTGCCAGCAGCTTGGTTCCCGCAGGGCTTGGAAACACCATATATTTT. This translates into CASSLVPAGLGNTIYF.